This record covers a single T cell receptor beta chain. The source of the sample is a study of blood T cell repertoires in COVID-19. The CDR3 runs 17 residues. From germline, CDR1 is KGHSH and CDR2 LQKENI. V lost 6 bases to trimming and J lost 2 bases; unmatched junction nucleotides: 14. Per the original methods: It was from reference gene primer amplification that nucleated cell counts were estimated. TCRdb's copy holds only in-frame clones and misses some; the assay was immunoSEQ multiplex PCR. D and trimming were read from the DNA, whereas the V and J calls and clone size are those reported in that table. The sample has about 270,000 clones, about 88% seen once; the top ten hold around 2.9%.

This receptor was obtained from a woman in her forties or fifties who had recovered from COVID-19. The sample taken for sequencing was PBMCs or T cells enriched from blood (not recorded which). The chain combines TRBV18 with TRBJ2-3; 7 bases align to TRBD1. The CDR3 sequence is CASSTDRVEVPTDTQYF. The CDR3 DNA sequence: TGTGCCAGCTCGACCGACAGGGTTGAGGTACCCACAGATACGCAGTATTTT. Filled out from reference TRBV18 and TRBJ2-3, the complete variable domain reads NAGVMQNPRHLVRRRGQEARLRCSPMKGHSHVYWYRQLPEEGLKFMVYLQKENIIDESGMPKERFSAEFPKEGPSILRIQQVVRGDSAAYFCASSTDRVEVPTDTQYFGPGTRLTVL.